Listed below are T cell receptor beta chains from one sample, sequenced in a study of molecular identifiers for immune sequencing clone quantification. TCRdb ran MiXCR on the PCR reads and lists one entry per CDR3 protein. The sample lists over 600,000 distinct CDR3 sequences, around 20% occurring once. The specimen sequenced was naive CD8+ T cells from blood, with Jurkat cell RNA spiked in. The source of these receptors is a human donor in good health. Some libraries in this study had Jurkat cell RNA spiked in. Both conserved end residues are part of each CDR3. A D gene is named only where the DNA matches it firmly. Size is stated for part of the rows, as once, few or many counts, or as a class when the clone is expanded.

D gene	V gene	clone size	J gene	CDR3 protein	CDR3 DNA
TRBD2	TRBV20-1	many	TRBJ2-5	CSARVLAGTPRETQYF	TGCAGTGCTAGAGTTTTAGCGGGTACGCCCAGAGAGACCCAGTACTTC
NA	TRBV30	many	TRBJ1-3	CAWSGVAVSGNTIYF	TGTGCCTGGAGTGGGGTGGCAGTCTCTGGAAACACCATATATTTT
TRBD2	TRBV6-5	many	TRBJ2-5	CASSYGFSGGATETQYF	TGTGCCAGCAGTTACGGTTTTAGCGGGGGGGCTACGGAGACCCAGTACTTC
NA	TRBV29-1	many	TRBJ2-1	CSVEKTDSYNEQFF	TGCAGCGTTGAAAAGACAGACTCCTACAATGAGCAGTTCTTC
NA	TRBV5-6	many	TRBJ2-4	CASSLEIAKNIQYF	TGTGCCAGCAGCTTGGAGATAGCCAAAAACATTCAGTACTTC
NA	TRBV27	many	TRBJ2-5	CASSTGTHFPQETQYF	TGTGCCAGCAGCACGGGGACTCACTTCCCCCAAGAGACCCAGTACTTC
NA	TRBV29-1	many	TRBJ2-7	CSVEGAPEEQYF	TGCAGCGTCGAAGGGGCTCCCGAAGAGCAGTACTTC
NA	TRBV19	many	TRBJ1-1	CASSNGPNTEAFF	TGTGCCAGTAGTAACGGTCCGAACACTGAAGCTTTCTTT
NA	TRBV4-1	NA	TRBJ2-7	CASSQGKAHEQYF	TGCGCCAGCAGCCAAGGGAAGGCCCACGAGCAGTACTTC
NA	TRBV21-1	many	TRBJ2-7	CASSHRLAGGARF	TGTGCCAGCAGCCATCGCCTCGCGGGAGGCGCCCGGTTC
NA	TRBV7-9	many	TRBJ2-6	CASSPTLESGANVLTF	TGTGCCAGCAGCCCTACCTTAGAATCTGGGGCCAACGTCCTGACTTTC
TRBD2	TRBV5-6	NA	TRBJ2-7	CASSFGTSGSVTYEQYF	TGTGCCAGCAGCTTCGGGACTAGCGGGAGTGTGACCTACGAGCAGTACTTC
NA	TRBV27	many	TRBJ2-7	CASSLEPGTPYEQYF	TGTGCCAGCAGTTTAGAGCCGGGGACCCCCTACGAGCAGTACTTC
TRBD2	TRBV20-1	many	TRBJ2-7	CSAKRLKAGANRYEQYF	TGCAGTGCAAAGCGGTTGAAAGCGGGAGCTAACCGCTACGAGCAGTACTTC
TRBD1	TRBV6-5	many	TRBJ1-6	CASSYPFGTGNSPLHF	TGTGCCAGCAGTTACCCTTTTGGGACAGGGAACTCACCCCTCCACTTT
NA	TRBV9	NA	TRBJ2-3	CASSPGIAYRVSDTQYF	TGTGCCAGCAGCCCAGGGATAGCTTACCGAGTATCAGATACGCAGTATTTT
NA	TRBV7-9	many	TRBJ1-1	CASSSDPKMGNTEAFF	TGTGCCAGCAGCTCCGACCCCAAGATGGGGAACACTGAAGCTTTCTTT
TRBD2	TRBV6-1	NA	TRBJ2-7	CASSQTSGRGEQYF	TGTGCCAGCAGCCAGACTAGCGGTCGGGGCGAGCAGTACTTC
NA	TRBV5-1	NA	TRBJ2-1	CASSLAPGVYYNEQLF	TGCGCCAGCAGCTTGGCACCAGGGGTATACTACAATGAGCAGCTCTTC
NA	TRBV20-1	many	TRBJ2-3	CSARDQDRLTDTQYF	TGCAGTGCTAGAGATCAGGACAGACTCACAGATACGCAGTATTTT
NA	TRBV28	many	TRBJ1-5	CASSPRATVRQPQHF	TGTGCCAGCAGTCCCAGAGCCACAGTGCGACAGCCCCAGCATTTT
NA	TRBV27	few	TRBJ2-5	CASSLLGTMQETQYF	TGTGCCAGCAGTTTATTGGGGACAATGCAAGAGACCCAGTACTTC
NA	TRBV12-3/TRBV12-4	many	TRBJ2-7	CASSLIPYEQYF	TGTGCCAGCAGCTTGATCCCCTACGAGCAGTACTTC
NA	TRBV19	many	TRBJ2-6	CASSIISGANVLTF	TGTGCCAGTAGTATAATCTCTGGGGCCAACGTCCTGACTTTC
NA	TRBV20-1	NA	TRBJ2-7	CSAESTTDYEQYF	TGCAGTGCCGAATCGACTACCGACTACGAGCAGTACTTC
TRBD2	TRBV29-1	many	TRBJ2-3	CSITGTSGDLSTDTQYF	TGCAGCATAACTGGGACTAGCGGGGATCTCAGCACAGATACGCAGTATTTT
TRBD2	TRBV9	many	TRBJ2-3	CASSGSGRAADTQYF	TGTGCCAGCAGCGGAAGCGGGAGGGCCGCAGATACGCAGTATTTT
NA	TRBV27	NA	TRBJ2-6	CASSPENSGANVLTF	TGTGCCAGCAGTCCGGAGAACTCTGGGGCCAACGTCCTGACTTTC
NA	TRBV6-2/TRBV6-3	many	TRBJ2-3	CASSYVVSGTDTQYF	TGTGCCAGCAGTTACGTAGTCTCAGGCACAGATACGCAGTATTTT
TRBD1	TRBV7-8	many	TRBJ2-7	CASTPGTGLPYEQYF	TGTGCCAGCACCCCAGGGACAGGGCTACCCTACGAGCAGTACTTC
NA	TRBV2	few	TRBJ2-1	CASSEVGRYNEQFF	TGTGCCAGCAGTGAGGTGGGCAGGTACAATGAGCAGTTCTTC
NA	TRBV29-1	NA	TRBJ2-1	CSVVGGRYNDQFF	TGCAGCGTTGTGGGGGGTAGGTACAATGATCAGTTCTTC
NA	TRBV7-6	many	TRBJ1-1	CASSLAGAGWPETEAFF	TGTGCCAGCAGCTTAGCGGGGGCGGGGTGGCCTGAGACTGAAGCTTTCTTT
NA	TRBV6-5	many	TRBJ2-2	CASTLELGSEDTGELFF	TGTGCCAGCACCCTTGAGCTGGGGTCCGAAGACACCGGGGAGCTGTTTTTT
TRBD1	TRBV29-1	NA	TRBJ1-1	CSVEEARGWPFF	TGCAGCGTTGAAGAGGCCAGGGGGTGGCCCTTCTTT
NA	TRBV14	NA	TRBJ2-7	CASSPLYGQSSYEQYF	TGTGCCAGCAGCCCCCTTTATGGACAGTCCTCCTACGAGCAGTACTTC
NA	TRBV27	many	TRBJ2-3	CASSPSQDTQYF	TGTGCCAGCAGTCCCTCCCAGGATACGCAGTATTTT
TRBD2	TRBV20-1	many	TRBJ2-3	CSASRGGDGDTQYF	TGCAGTGCTAGTCGGGGGGGGGATGGCGATACGCAGTATTTT
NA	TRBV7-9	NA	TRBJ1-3	CASSPPVSSGNTIYF	TGTGCCAGCAGCCCGCCTGTGAGCTCTGGAAACACCATATATTTT